A selection of T cell receptor beta chains follows, all from one sample in a study of vaccination and CD4 T cells after COVID-19. These receptors' targets are unknown. TCRdb re-derived calls from the PCR reads in MiXCR, one entry per CDR3 protein. The sample records about 13,000 distinct CDR3 sequences, roughly 45% being singletons. The sequencing here drew on CD4+ T cells from blood, cultured in vitro, taken after SARS-CoV-2 vaccination. These receptors were collected from a human donor who had recovered from COVID-19. Each CDR3 is given with its conserved first and last residue. A D gene is named only where the DNA matches it firmly. Clone size is shown for a subset of rows, as once, few, many or a class of expanded clone.

D,J,V,size,DNA,CDR3
.,TRBJ1-5,TRBV6-5,.,TGTGCCAGCAGTTACTCTTCTCTTGGGGGGGGCCAGCCCCAGCATTTT,CASSYSSLGGGQPQHF
TRBD2,TRBJ2-3,TRBV29-1,.,TGCAGCACGAACGGGAGGGCCAAAGATACGCAGTATTTT,CSTNGRAKDTQYF
TRBD2,TRBJ2-7,TRBV20-1,few,TGCAGTGCTAGAGCGATTACTAGCGGGGCCTACGAGCAGTACTTC,CSARAITSGAYEQYF
.,TRBJ1-4,TRBV7-9,few,TGTGCCAGCAGCTTAGTTGGGACGTCCGAAAAACTGTTTTTT,CASSLVGTSEKLFF
TRBD2,TRBJ2-3,TRBV7-8,few,TGTGCCAGCAGCTTAGGACGGGAGGGCCGGAGTACGCAGTATTTT,CASSLGREGRSTQYF
.,TRBJ1-2,TRBV15,.,TGTGCCACCTCGAGTCCAGCCTTCTATGGCTACACCTTC,CATSSPAFYGYTF
TRBD2,TRBJ2-2,TRBV12-3/TRBV12-4,medium-sized,TGTGCCAGCACCTCCGGACTAGCTAGGGCCGGGGAGCTGTTTTTT,CASTSGLARAGELFF
TRBD1,TRBJ2-7,TRBV27,.,TGTGCCAGCAGTATGACAGGGGGTGCCTACGAGCAGTACTTC,CASSMTGGAYEQYF
.,TRBJ2-5,TRBV7-2,.,TGTGCCAGCAGCTTAGCGGAGACCCAGTACTTC,CASSLAETQYF
.,TRBJ2-7,TRBV1,few,TGCACCAGCAGCTCTAGGTCGGCGGGGTGGGTTTACGAGCAGTACTTC,CTSSSRSAGWVYEQYF
.,TRBJ1-2,TRBV25-1,few,TGTGCCAGCAGTCCAGGGGCCAACTATGGCTACACCTTC,CASSPGANYGYTF
.,TRBJ2-1,TRBV20-1,.,TGCAGTGCTATTCCAAGGGCGAATGAGCAGTTCTTC,CSAIPRANEQFF
TRBD2,TRBJ2-1,TRBV6-1,once,TGTGCCAGCAGTGACTGGGGACTAGCGAATTCCAATGAGCAGTTCTTC,CASSDWGLANSNEQFF
.,TRBJ2-7,TRBV19,few,TGTGCCAGTAGTAGGACAGTATCCTACGAGCAGTACTTC,CASSRTVSYEQYF
.,TRBJ2-3,TRBV20-1,.,TGCAGTGCTCCCAAGCGGAGTAGCACAGATACGCAGTATTTT,CSAPKRSSTDTQYF
.,TRBJ2-1,TRBV6-1,.,TGTGCCAGCAGTATAATAGGGACGGCTACGTACAATGAGCAGTTCTTC,CASSIIGTATYNEQFF
TRBD1,TRBJ1-1,TRBV19,few,TGTGCCAGCTCACAGGGGGCCACTGAAGCTTTCTTT,CASSQGATEAFF
.,TRBJ2-3,TRBV7-6,.,TGTGCCAGCAGCTTAGCCCCCGGGGAAGCCAGAAACACAGATACGCAGTATTTT,CASSLAPGEARNTDTQYF
TRBD2,TRBJ2-1,TRBV10-3,few,TGTGCCATCAGTGCAGGACTAGCGGGACCAAGCTCCTACAATGAGCAGTTCTTC,CAISAGLAGPSSYNEQFF
.,TRBJ2-1,TRBV19,.,TGTGCCAGTAGCCTGCTGGGGGAGGCAGTCTACAATGAGCAGTTCTTC,CASSLLGEAVYNEQFF
TRBD2,TRBJ2-5,TRBV2,once,TGTGCCAGCAGTGGATCCCAAAGGCCGGGGGGGACCCAGTACTTC,CASSGSQRPGGTQYF
.,TRBJ1-1,TRBV15,.,TGTGCCACCAGCAGAGGGATTTGGACTGAAGCTTTCTTT,CATSRGIWTEAFF
TRBD1,TRBJ1-1,TRBV29-1,.,TGCAGCGTTTCCGAACCCAATGACAGGGTGGCTGAAGCTTTCTTT,CSVSEPNDRVAEAFF
.,TRBJ2-5,TRBV2,few,TGTGCCAGCGGGACCGCCGAGACCCAGTACTTC,CASGTAETQYF
.,TRBJ1-1,TRBV19,.,TGTGCCAGTAGTGCCGTGGACAGCATGAACACTGAAGCTTTCTTT,CASSAVDSMNTEAFF
TRBD2,TRBJ2-3,TRBV24-1,.,TGTGCCACCAGTGATTTAGCGGGAGACACAGATACGCAGTATTTT,CATSDLAGDTDTQYF
.,TRBJ2-1,TRBV7-3,once,TGTGCCAGCAGCTTATTGCGGGACTCCTACAATGAGCAGTTCTTC,CASSLLRDSYNEQFF
.,TRBJ1-2,TRBV7-2,few,TGTGCCAGCAGCTTAGACGGTACAGGCACTAACTATGGCTACACCTTC,CASSLDGTGTNYGYTF
.,TRBJ2-5,TRBV6-1,.,TGTGCCAGCAGTGAAAGACCCGATGGGACCCAGTACTTC,CASSERPDGTQYF
TRBD2,TRBJ2-3,TRBV27,.,TGTGCCAGCAGATTAATAGCGGGATCCACAGATACGCAGTATTTT,CASRLIAGSTDTQYF
TRBD1,TRBJ1-1,TRBV15,.,TGTGCCACCAGCAGAGAAACAGGGGCCCTGAACACTGAAGCTTTCTTT,CATSRETGALNTEAFF
TRBD2,TRBJ2-1,TRBV10-3,.,TGTGCCATCAGCCAGAGTTCGGGACTAGCGGGAGTAAGCCACAATGAGCAGTTCTTC,CAISQSSGLAGVSHNEQFF
.,TRBJ2-7,TRBV11-2,few,TGTGCCAGCAGCTTAAGCGGGCCGATCTCCTACGAGCAGTACTTC,CASSLSGPISYEQYF
.,TRBJ2-3,TRBV20-1,.,TGCAGTGCCCCGAGGACAGATACGCAGTATTTT,CSAPRTDTQYF
TRBD2,TRBJ2-1,TRBV15,.,TGTGCCACCAGCAGCCCAGGACTAGCGATGAGCTCCTACAATGAGCAGTTCTTC,CATSSPGLAMSSYNEQFF
.,TRBJ1-6,TRBV7-9,few,TGTGCCAGCAGCTCCCCGGGACGGAGCTCCTATAATTCACCCCTCCACTTT,CASSSPGRSSYNSPLHF
TRBD1,TRBJ2-3,TRBV7-6,.,TGTGCCAGCAGCCCCGAATGGACAGGGTCTAGCACAGATACGCAGTATTTT,CASSPEWTGSSTDTQYF
.,TRBJ1-1,TRBV10-3,.,TGTGCCATCAGAGATTCCGGTAACACTGAAGCTTTCTTT,CAIRDSGNTEAFF
TRBD2,TRBJ2-1,TRBV20-1,few,TGCAGTGCACAACGACTAGCGGTCTCCTACAATGAGCAGTTCTTC,CSAQRLAVSYNEQFF
.,TRBJ1-2,TRBV25-1,.,TGTGCCAGCAGTGAACCCGGGGGGCAGGGCGCTAACTATGGCTACACCTTC,CASSEPGGQGANYGYTF
TRBD2,TRBJ2-5,TRBV19,once,TGTGCCAGCTCGGTAGCGGGAGTTAGAGAGACCCAGTACTTC,CASSVAGVRETQYF
.,TRBJ1-2,TRBV28,.,TGTGCCGCTACCCGTGGCAGGGGCGTTCCCGGGAGGGATGGCTACACCTTC,CAATRGRGVPGRDGYTF
.,TRBJ2-7,TRBV20-1,.,TGCAGTGCCAGAAGGAGCGGTGCGGGGCTCTCCTACGAGCAGTACTTC,CSARRSGAGLSYEQYF
.,TRBJ2-7,TRBV20-1,few,TGCAGTGCCAGGGGGGGAAGTTCCTACGAGCAGTACTTC,CSARGGSSYEQYF
TRBD2,TRBJ2-1,TRBV28,.,TGTGCCAGCAGTTATGGGGCTAGCGGGACTAACAATGAGCAGTTCTTC,CASSYGASGTNNEQFF
TRBD2,TRBJ2-5,TRBV19,.,TGTGCCAGTAGTGGAGGTAGCGGGGAGGGGTTGGAGACCCAGTACTTC,CASSGGSGEGLETQYF